This T cell receptor beta chain appears in the sequencing data of a study of T cell repertoires in cytomegalovirus infection. For the study at large: Signatures in public TCR beta sequences pointed to both CMV infection and matching HLA type.

The V and J ends lost 6 bases and 0 bases, in that order; junction bases with no gene match: 4. This CDR3 is built from 14 residues. Germline CDR1 is ENHRY and CDR2 is SYGVKD. In regard to this clonotype: As yet, its antigen is unknown.

Study findings and constraints: What dominated the ex vivo response were HLA-C-restricted CMV-specific TCR beta clonotypes. Summed frequency of shared TCR beta families picked out CMV carriers who also had the relevant HLA.

TCRdb used MiXCR to reprocess the reads, holding one entry per CDR3 protein. The table records about 490,000 distinct CDR3 sequences, more than 25% of them present only once. The rearrangement uses TRBV10-3 and TRBJ2-7, with 8 bases fitting TRBD1. The TCR sequence derives from a human donor in good health (CMV status not recorded). Some clones in this sample may be carry-over from other donors' samples. Sequencing was performed on PBMCs. CDR3 bases: TGTGCCATCAGGGACAGGGCTGTCTCCTACGAGCAGTACTTC. It yields the protein CAIRDRAVSYEQYF.